This T cell receptor (beta chain) appears in the sequencing data of a study of shared clonotypes between healthy human individuals. Naive CD8 cells lacked CD45RO and underwent positive selection for CCR7, leaving out terminally differentiated effector memory CD45RA+ cells. V was clipped by 4 bases and J by 7 bases; unmatched bases: 13. Germline CDR1 and CDR2: SGHNT and YYREEE (reference sequence). This CDR3 is built from 17 residues. Profiling relied on immunoSEQ multiplex PCR, and the TCRdb table lists in-frame clones only, not all of them. Among hundreds of thousands of clones listed, roughly 98% were seen once.

The material sequenced was naive CD8+ T cells sorted from blood. The J gene is TRBJ2-2, the V gene TRBV5-4; TRBD1 matches 10 bases. This TCR was sampled from a man under 40 in good health. The CDR3 loop reads CASSGGQGSGDVGELFF. CDR3 nucleotide sequence: TGTGCCAGCAGCGGGGGACAGGGGAGCGGGGACGTCGGGGAGCTGTTTTTT. Using reference TRBV5-4 and TRBJ2-2 for the parts outside the CDR3, the full variable domain is ETGVTQSPTHLIKTRGQQVTLRCSSQSGHNTVSWYQQALGQGPQFIFQYYREEENGRGNFPPRFSGLQFPNYSSELNVNALELDDSALYLCASSGGQGSGDVGELFFGEGSRLTVL.